This is a list of T cell receptor beta chains from one sample in a study of cytomegalovirus exposure and HLA in healthy donors. Libraries were prepared by immunoSEQ multiplex PCR; TCRdb keeps only in-frame clonotypes and omits some of them. The sample gives tens of thousands of clones, about 76% of which show up once; around 5.4% is in the top ten. The material sequenced was PBMCs. All receptors derive from a man between 50 and 59 years old in good health and CMV-seronegative. Each CDR3 is given with its conserved first and last residue. Fields, in order: V gene, clone size, J gene, CDR3 length, CDR3 protein. The size field is filled for only some rows; it gives once, few, many or a size class.

>TRBV6-1|.|TRBJ1-5|13
CASSETGIQPQHF
>TRBV6-1|.|TRBJ2-5|14
CASSGGLVQETQYF
>TRBV30|.|TRBJ1-2|14
CAWSALDRGDGYTF
>TRBV7-8|.|TRBJ2-7|13
CASRQRDSYEQYF
>TRBV5-6|.|TRBJ1-4|14
CASSSGTGNQKLFF
>TRBV7-6|medium-sized|TRBJ1-3|15
CASSFGTGTGNTIYF
>TRBV7-9|few|TRBJ2-5|14
CASSLEWGEETQYF
>TRBV19|.|TRBJ1-1|15
CASSLWGRPNTEAFF
>TRBV29-1|.|TRBJ1-1|13
CSVEQRGITEAFF
>TRBV6-5|few|TRBJ2-1|15
CASSNTRDSYNEQFF
>TRBV7-9|few|TRBJ2-3|16
CSSSTAPGSGPDTQYF
>TRBV5-6|once|TRBJ1-2|14
CASSPGRVTYGYTF
>TRBV5-1|.|TRBJ2-1|12
CASSLGETTQFF
>TRBV7-2|.|TRBJ1-6|16
CASSLRSDRVNSPLHF
>TRBV14|once|TRBJ2-3|16
CASSRTSGGNTDTQYF
>TRBV11-2|.|TRBJ1-2|16
CASSYSSRDRGYGYTF
>TRBV7-8|.|TRBJ1-1|13
CASSSSHNTEAFF
>TRBV6-6|.|TRBJ2-7|14
CASRHGTGSYEQYF
>TRBV7-9|.|TRBJ1-2|16
CSSSNPSPTGGSGYTF
>TRBV28|.|TRBJ2-7|15
CASRPTGTGDYEQYF
>TRBV7-9|.|TRBJ1-1|17
CASSLGQGAQENTEAFF
>TRBV9|.|TRBJ2-3|16
CASSVLKGQGTDTQYF
>TRBV6-6|few|TRBJ1-2|13
CASRGQGFDGYTF
>TRBV5-1|.|TRBJ1-2|14
CASSLVGQAYGYTF
>TRBV7-9|once|TRBJ1-5|14
CASSLEGAQQPQHF